This T cell receptor (beta chain) was sequenced in a study of shared clonotypes between healthy human individuals. Study-level findings and limits: Sampling covered blood only; tissue repertoires likely differ. Memory subsets had estimated richness that was generally smaller than that of naive subsets.

This CDR3 is built from 13 residues. Germline-derived CDR1 and CDR2 are SQVTM and ANQGSEA. V was pared by 4 bases and J by 5 bases, with 14 bases between. Data came from immunoSEQ multiplex PCR; TCRdb stores just in-frame clones and leaves some out. The sample consists of about 730,000 clones, over 55% of them appearing once. Subsets obtained from CD4+ cells comprised CD45RA+ naive and CD45RA-negative memory cells. A remark on this clone: Its antigen is not identified.

Input material: memory CD4+ T cells sorted from blood. Sample subset: CD45RA-negative fraction. This chain links TRBV29-1 with TRBJ2-5, with a weak D call TRBD2 (6 bases). This clonotype was sampled from a woman under 40 in good health. CDR3 nucleotides: TGCAGCGTTGGGGACTGGGAAGTCGAGACCCAGTACTTC. As protein: CSVGDWEVETQYF.